This T cell receptor beta chain was observed in a study of T cell responses to AZD1222 COVID-19 vaccine. Comments on this clone: Its antigen is not identified.

Libraries were prepared by immunoSEQ multiplex PCR; TCRdb keeps only in-frame clonotypes and omits some of them. This repertoire shows approximately 170,000 clones, roughly nine tenths found once; its top ten account for 0.85% to 1.2%. Study results and caveats: Donors were largely white British and mainly female; clonal diversity was possibly underestimated.

Trimming took 3 bases from V and 2 from J, leaving 22 bases between them. The germline gives CDR1 LGHNA, CDR2 YNFKEQ. The CDR3 contains 18 residues. Researchers grouped second doses given at about 4 or about 12 weeks into one pool. V is TRBV4-2 and J is TRBJ2-5; D possibly uses TRBD1 or TRBD2 (7 bases each). The sequencing here drew on peripheral blood, taken 28 days after the second AZD1222 dose. The sequence was obtained from an adult who received the AZD1222 COVID-19 vaccine. The CDR3 region has the DNA TGTGCCAGCAGCCAGACTTCCGGGGGGACAGCGATTCAAGAGACCCAGTACTTC. This codes for CASSQTSGGTAIQETQYF.